A selection of T cell receptor beta chains follows, all from one sample in a study of T cell changes during pregnancy in multiple sclerosis. Produced via immunoSEQ multiplex PCR; TCRdb's table is partial and in-frame only. The sample consists of fewer than 40,000 clones, about 91% of them appearing once. The material sequenced was CD8+ T cells from peripheral blood mononuclear cells, taken after pregnancy. The receptors were gathered from a female donor with multiple sclerosis, enrolled in a pregnancy study. The conserved cysteine and the conserved F or W are not part of the CDR3 here.

V gene	J gene	CDR3 protein
TRBV27	TRBJ2-1	ASSLSPDRSYNEQF
TRBV9	TRBJ1-2	ASSANSGTGGNYGYT
TRBV2	TRBJ2-3	ASSGTGGAGTDTQY
TRBV9	TRBJ2-2	ASSPTRPANTGELF
TRBV5-4	TRBJ2-3	ASSLGGRVGTDTQY
TRBV13	TRBJ2-3	ASSSLGTSGLTDTQY
TRBV29-1	TRBJ2-7	SVMTGEGYEQY
TRBV4-1	TRBJ2-1	ASSQAGREQF
TRBV19	TRBJ2-1	ASSLSGGSYNEQF
TRBV28	TRBJ2-1	ASNPTGGSYNEQF
TRBV27	TRBJ2-7	ASSPRGPGGTYEQY
TRBV5-4	TRBJ2-7	ASSLLPAYEQY
TRBV28	TRBJ2-1	ASRQEGTRRNEQF
TRBV9	TRBJ2-1	ASSVFLRGNEQF
TRBV30	TRBJ1-1	AWRKGRGNTEAF
TRBV5-6	TRBJ1-5	ASSQINQPQH
TRBV29-1	TRBJ2-3	SVESGRITDTQY
TRBV9	TRBJ2-3	ASSVSSVQGADTQY
TRBV7-2	TRBJ1-2	ASSLSKGGYGYT
TRBV27	TRBJ2-1	ASAHGSYNEQF
TRBV28	TRBJ2-7	ASSFGQGIRDEQY
TRBV14	TRBJ1-2	ASSQDKRDKNYGYT
TRBV7-8	TRBJ1-2	ASSLARRGESPNYGYT
TRBV5-4	TRBJ1-1	ASSPWTGEYTEAF
TRBV9	TRBJ2-3	ASSVFQRGNTDTQY
TRBV9	TRBJ2-2	ASSVGGRGTGELF
TRBV7-2	TRBJ2-1	ASSSLRTSGGTLNEQF
TRBV13	TRBJ1-1	ASTVRFRSVWSTEAF
TRBV27	TRBJ2-5	ASTSVSRGQETQY
TRBV7-9	TRBJ1-4	ASSLAGDEKLF
TRBV19	TRBJ1-2	ATRGQLYGYT
TRBV19	TRBJ2-7	ASQGSGGSDEQY
TRBV7-2	TRBJ2-1	ASTPRGGSSYNEQF
TRBV18	TRBJ2-2	ASSPIRQESNTGELF
TRBV9	TRBJ2-7	ASGPGIEQY
TRBV2	TRBJ1-1	AVRGEDEAF
TRBV27	TRBJ2-1	ASRAPTSGRPNSYNEQF
TRBV7-2	TRBJ1-3	ASSTSSGNTIY
TRBV7-9	TRBJ2-1	ASSLGYRTSPRYNEQF
TRBV27	TRBJ1-5	ASRTGDNQPQH
TRBV19	TRBJ2-7	ASSKELGHSEQY
TRBV5-1	TRBJ2-5	ASSLQIWTSGMSQETQY
TRBV2	TRBJ1-2	ASSPVNYGYT